The clone carrying this TCR beta chain was found a few times. The target antigen is unknown. One junction end disagrees with the germline gene, perhaps due to a read error. Germline CDR1 and CDR2: PRHDT and FYEKMQ (reference sequence). The CDR3 contains 12 residues. These data come from a study of blood T cells in healthy people across ages. It was with a sample-barcoded 5' primer and a J-beta primer mix that a second PCR of about 6 to 12 cycles was run. TCRdb recomputed calls from the 5' RACE reads with MiXCR, one row per CDR3 protein. The sample carries more than 500,000 distinct CDR3 sequences, about 25% recorded once. Study-level points and caveats: Lack of knowledge of donor CMV status possibly confounded expanded clonotype changes.

The sample was also linked to a second study, of T cells of mothers and their children.

Sequencing input: blood. The receptor comes from a boy between 2 and 10 years old in good health. V gene TRBV13 combines with J gene TRBJ2-7; D remains unclear. CDR3 bases: TGTGCCAGCGGCTTACAGAACTACGAGCAGTACTTC. Translation: CASGLQNYEQYF.